Below, 10 T cell receptor beta chains from the same sample are listed, as sequenced in a study of blood T cell repertoires in COVID-19. The data were produced by immunoSEQ multiplex PCR, yet TCRdb's version contains in-frame clones alone and is incomplete. The sample holds about 190,000 clones, almost 90% seen once. Sequencing was performed on peripheral blood. The receptor set was obtained from a young man with active or convalescent COVID-19.

The chain couples TRBV28 to TRBJ1-6; D not certain. With 8 bases removed from V and 0 bases from J, the gap between germline ends came to 11 bases. The CDR3 runs to 15 residues. Germline CDR1 MDHEN, CDR2 SYDVKM. This CDR3 is CASGPNDSYNSPLHF. CDR3 coding DNA: TGTGCCAGCGGGCCCAATGACTCCTATAATTCACCCCTCCACTTT.

The chain is built from TRBV5-1 and TRBJ2-5; 9 bases are a match to TRBD2. This CDR3 has 15 residues. The J segment lost 5 bases and the V segment lost 0 bases, leaving 5 bases of the junction unmatched. In germline, CDR1 is SGHRS, CDR2 YFSETQ. CDR3: CASSLGAGGWETQYF. The CDR3 coding sequence is TGCGCCAGCAGCTTGGGAGCGGGGGGCTGGGAGACCCAGTACTTC.

The V call is TRBV5-6, the J call TRBJ2-7; possibly TRBD2 for D (6 bases). Germline loops: CDR1 SGHDT, CDR2 YYEEEE. V lost 2 bases and J 3 bases, leaving 12 bases between the germline ends. This CDR3 is built from 14 residues. The CDR3 region is CASSLEGEVYEQYF. The CDR3 DNA is TGTGCCAGCAGCTTAGAAGGGGAGGTCTACGAGCAGTACTTC. The full variable domain, completed using reference TRBV5-6 and TRBJ2-7, is DAGVTQSPTHLIKTRGQQVTLRCSPKSGHDTVSWYQQALGQGPQFIFQYYEEEERQRGNFPDRFSGHQFPNYSSELNVNALLLGDSALYLCASSLEGEVYEQYFGPGTRLTVT.

The chain carries TRBV25-1 and TRBJ1-1, with D perhaps TRBD1 (5 bases). CDR1 and CDR2 (germline): MGHDK, SYGVNS. The V end lost 6 bases, the J end lost 6 bases, and 14 bases lay between the germline ends. The CDR3 runs 13 residues. CDR3 residues: CASSRGIGAEAFF. The CDR3 region has the DNA TGTGCCAGCAGCCGGGGGATTGGGGCTGAAGCTTTCTTT.

This chain connects TRBV6-1 to TRBJ2-1; 8 nucleotides align to TRBD2. From germline, CDR1 is MNHNS and CDR2 SASEGT. The CDR3 has 17 amino acids. Unmatched junction bases numbered 10, after V lost 2 bases and J lost 4 bases. The CDR3 loop is CASSELGSGMGYNEQFF. The CDR3 DNA follows: TGTGCCAGCAGTGAACTGGGTAGCGGGATGGGGTACAATGAGCAGTTCTTC.

The V call is TRBV18, the J call TRBJ1-1, with D possibly matching TRBD1 (5 bases). There are 15 residues in the CDR3. Germline CDR1 and CDR2: KGHSH and LQKENI. V was shortened by 6 bases and J by 0 bases, with 14 bases between the two germline ends. CDR3 loop: CASSRGGAMNTEAFF. The CDR3 DNA follows: TGTGCCAGCTCCAGAGGCGGGGCCATGAACACTGAAGCTTTCTTT.

This clone was picked up a small number of times. V and J are TRBV9 and TRBJ2-3; 7 nucleotides align to TRBD2. Unmatched junction bases numbered 1, after V lost 0 bases and J lost 0 bases. CDR3 length: 15 amino acids. Germline V lookup: CDR1 SGDLS, CDR2 YYNGEE. Here the CDR3 reads CASSVGSGSTDTQYF. The CDR3 coding sequence is TGTGCCAGCAGCGTAGGTAGCGGGAGCACAGATACGCAGTATTTT.

A few counts support this clone. The CDR3 protein is CASSYSTTSGSSVRLSETQYF. CDR3 nucleotide sequence: TGTGCCAGCAGTTACTCGACGACTAGCGGGAGTAGCGTCAGATTATCAGAGACCCAGTACTTC. The rearrangement joins TRBV6-2 or TRBV6-3 to TRBJ2-5; 12 bases map to TRBD2. Germline trimming cut 0 bases from V and 4 bases from J; bases unmatched to any gene: 18. The germline V gene encodes CDR1 MNHEY and CDR2 SVGEGT. CDR3 length: 21 residues.

As for this clone: The same CDR3 also results from other DNA sequences found in this sample. This chain uses TRBV18 with TRBJ1-5; 7 bases align to TRBD1. Germline V gene sequence: CDR1 KGHSH, CDR2 LQKENI. The V gene end was trimmed by 4 bases and the J gene end by 2 bases; junction bases not matched to a gene: 2. The CDR3 spans 14 residues. This CDR3 is CASSLTGGNQPQHF. Here the CDR3 DNA reads TGTGCCAGCTCACTCACAGGGGGCAATCAGCCCCAGCATTTT.

The gene calls are TRBV7-9 and TRBJ2-7; TRBD1 aligns across 10 bases. The germline gives CDR1 SEHNR, CDR2 FQNEAQ (reference sequence). V shed 5 bases and J 5 bases; nucleotides not matched to a gene: 6. The CDR3 sequence is 14 residues long. The CDR3 loop reads CASSPRDRGHEQYF. The CDR3 DNA reads TGTGCCAGCAGCCCCCGGGACAGGGGACACGAGCAGTACTTC. Combining the CDR3 with reference TRBV7-9 and TRBJ2-7 gives the whole variable domain DTGVSQNPRHKITKRGQNVTFRCDPISEHNRLYWYRQTLGQGPEFLTYFQNEAQLEKSRLLSDRFSAERPKGSFSTLEIQRTEQGDSAMYLCASSPRDRGHEQYFGPGTRLTVT.